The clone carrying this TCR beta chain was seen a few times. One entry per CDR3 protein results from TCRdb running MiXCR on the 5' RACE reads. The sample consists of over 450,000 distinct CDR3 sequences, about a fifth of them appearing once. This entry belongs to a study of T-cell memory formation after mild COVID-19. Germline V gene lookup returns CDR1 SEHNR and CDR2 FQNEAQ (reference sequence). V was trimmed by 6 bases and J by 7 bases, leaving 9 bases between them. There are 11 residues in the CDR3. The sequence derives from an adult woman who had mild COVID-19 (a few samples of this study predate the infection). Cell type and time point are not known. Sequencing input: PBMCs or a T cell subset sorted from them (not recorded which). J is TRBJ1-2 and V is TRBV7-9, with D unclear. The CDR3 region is CASRVWSGYTF. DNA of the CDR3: TGTGCCAGCAGGGTTTGGTCTGGCTACACCTTC. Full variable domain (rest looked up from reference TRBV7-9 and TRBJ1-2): DTGVSQNPRHKITKRGQNVTFRCDPISEHNRLYWYRQTLGQGPEFLTYFQNEAQLEKSRLLSDRFSAERPKGSFSTLEIQRTEQGDSAMYLCASRVWSGYTFGSGTRLTVV.